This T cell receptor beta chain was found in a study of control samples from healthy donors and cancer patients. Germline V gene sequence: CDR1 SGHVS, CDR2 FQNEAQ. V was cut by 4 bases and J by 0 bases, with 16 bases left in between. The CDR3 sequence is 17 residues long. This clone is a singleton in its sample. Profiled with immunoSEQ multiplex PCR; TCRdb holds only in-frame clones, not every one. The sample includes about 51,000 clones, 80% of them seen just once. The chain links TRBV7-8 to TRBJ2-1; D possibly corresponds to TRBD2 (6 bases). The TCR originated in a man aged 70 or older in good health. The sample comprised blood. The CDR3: CASSSYGGPNSYNEQFF. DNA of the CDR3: TGTGCCAGCAGCTCTTACGGGGGACCTAACTCCTACAATGAGCAGTTCTTC. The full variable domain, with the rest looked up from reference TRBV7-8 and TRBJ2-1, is GAGVSQSPRYKVAKRGQDVALRCDPISGHVSLFWYQQALGQGPEFLTYFQNEAQLDKSGLPSDRFFAERPEGSVSTLKIQRTQQEDSAVYLCASSSYGGPNSYNEQFFGPGTRLTVL.